This passage covers 10 T cell receptor beta chains from one sample sequenced in a study of T cells in women clearing cervical HPV infection. Using immunoSEQ multiplex PCR, the repertoire was profiled, and TCRdb retains in-frame clones only, with some absent. This table holds about 14,000 clones. The source material was blood buffy coat. These receptors all stem from a woman aged 18 to 75 with a cervical HPV16 infection that either progressed to CIN3+ or cleared (not recorded which).

With regard to this clone: The CDR3 is cut off 3 residues early in the read; its end comes from the germline J gene. V usage is TRBV19 and J usage is TRBJ1-2, with TRBD1 matching over 7 bases. CDR1 is LNHDA and CDR2 is SQIVND in the germline V gene (reference sequence). Trimming took 3 bases from V and 6 from J; bases not matched to a gene: 7. The CDR3 covers 14 residues. CDR3 in amino acids: CASSIRQGADGYTF. The DNA read from the CDR3 is TGTGCCAGTAGTATCCGACAGGGCGCAGATGGC.

Worth noting for this clone: Coverage ceases 3 residues before the CDR3 finishes, and the germline J gene fills in the end. This chain links TRBV29-1 with TRBJ1-4; 9 bases map to TRBD1. The CDR3 sequence is 13 residues long. CDR1 and CDR2 from the germline V gene are SQVTM and ANQGSEA. The DNA read from the CDR3 is TGCAGCGTTTGGACAGGGGTTTTCTCACCA. This encodes CSVWTGVFSP. The CDR3 reads in full as CSVWTGVFSPLFF.

On this clone: Coverage ceases 3 residues before the CDR3 finishes, and the germline J gene fills in the end. This rearrangement joins TRBV20-1 to TRBJ2-1; no firm D call. Trimming removed 6 bases at V and 1 base at J, with 10 bases between. The CDR3 sequence is 13 residues long. CDR1 is DFQATT, CDR2 SNEGSKA, per germline (reference sequence). Incomplete CDR3 DNA: TGCAGTGCCCCGGCGCGGTCCTACAATGAG. This encodes CSAPARSYNE. The full-length CDR3 reads as CSAPARSYNEQFF.

Comment on this clone: The read gets to within 3 residues of the CDR3 end, and the germline J gene fills in the rest. V and J are TRBV3-1 (or the pseudogene TRBV3-2) and TRBJ2-5; 7 bases agree with TRBD1. The germline V gene has CDR1 LGHDT and CDR2 YNNKEL (reference sequence). The CDR3 runs 14 residues. J lost 2 bases, V lost 4 bases, and 4 bases had no gene match. The CDR3 DNA, read in part, is TGTGCCAGCAGCCTGGGACAGAAACAAGAGACC. This sequence encodes CASSLGQKQET. The complete CDR3 sequence is CASSLGQKQETQYF.

About this clone itself: The CDR3 extends 3 residues past the end of the read, so its final part is completed from the germline J gene. The chain recombines TRBV2 with TRBJ2-2; 8 nucleotides agree with TRBD1. The CDR3 extends over 17 amino acids. V lost 5 bases, J lost 6 bases, and 14 bases stayed unmatched. In germline, CDR1 is SNHLY, CDR2 FYNNEI. The CDR3 DNA, read in part, is TGTGCCAGCAGTTTGATGACAGGGGCTGGAGGGTCCGGGGAG. Translated, it gives CASSLMTGAGGSGE. The entire CDR3 protein is CASSLMTGAGGSGELFF.

As to this clone: Read coverage stops 3 residues before the CDR3 terminus; the germline J gene supplies the remainder. The chain joins TRBV25-1 to TRBJ1-5, with 10 bases identical to TRBD1. Germline V gene data show CDR1 as MGHDK and CDR2 as SYGVNS. The V segment lost 7 bases and the J segment 2 bases; nucleotides outside the gene matches: 2. The CDR3 contains 14 residues. CDR3 residues: CASNGTGGNQPQHF. The sequenced part of the CDR3 DNA is TGTGCCAGCAACGGGACAGGGGGCAATCAGCCC.

Worth noting for this clone: The read stops 3 residues short of the end of the CDR3; the missing end is completed from the germline J gene. The gene calls are TRBV7-9 and TRBJ2-1; 9 nucleotides match TRBD2. The germline V gene has CDR1 SEHNR and CDR2 FQNEAQ (reference sequence). The CDR3 consists of 13 residues. The V and J ends lost 5 bases and 4 bases, in that order; junction bases with no gene match: 0. CDR3 DNA (partial): TGTGCCAGCAGCAGCGGGGGGTACAATGAG. Encoded protein: CASSSGGYNE. The complete CDR3 reads CASSSGGYNEQFF.

On this clone itself: Coverage ceases 3 residues before the CDR3 finishes, and the germline J gene fills in the end. The chain uses TRBV30 and TRBJ2-1; D might be TRBD2 (6 bases). Germline V gene sequence: CDR1 GTSNPN, CDR2 SVGIG (reference sequence). CDR3 length equals 11 residues. Trimming removed 4 bases from V and 8 bases from J, with 9 bases in between. The CDR3 loop reads CAWTGGDEQFF. The part of the CDR3 DNA that was read is TGTGCCTGGACTGGCGGGGATGAG.

Its frequency marks this clone as medium-sized (0.01 to 0.1%). The read terminates 3 residues ahead of where the CDR3 ends, so the germline J gene completes it. The chain recombines TRBV5-1 with TRBJ2-3, with D uncertain. CDR1 is SGHRS, CDR2 YFSETQ, per germline. The length of the CDR3 is 12 residues. Between the trimmed V and J ends, which lost 2 bases and 3 bases, there was a span of 4 bases. The CDR3 here is CASSFQTDTQYF. The CDR3 DNA, read in part, is TGCGCCAGCAGCTTTCAGACAGATACG. The variable domain in full, with the rest retrieved from reference TRBV5-1 and TRBJ2-3, is KAGVTQTPRYLIKTRGQQVTLSCSPISGHRSVSWYQQTPGQGLQFLFEYFSETQRNKGNFPGRFSGRQFSNSRSEMNVSTLELGDSALYLCASSFQTDTQYFGPGTRLTVL.

Concerning this clone itself: Read sequence stops 3 residues before the CDR3 end, and the germline J gene provides the missing end. The chain combines TRBV18 with TRBJ2-2; 8 nucleotides line up with TRBD1. CDR3 size: 17 residues. V lost 4 bases and J lost 2; bases outside the gene matches: 9. Germline V gene sequence: CDR1 KGHSH, CDR2 LQKENI. CDR3 residues: CASSLSGTGGNTGELFF. CDR3 DNA (partial): TGTGCCAGCTCACTCTCCGGGACAGGTGGAAACACCGGGGAG.